The TCR beta chain described here comes from a study of T cells in Graves' hyperthyroidism and ophthalmopathy (dated by TCRdb to between 2017 and 2020). Notes on the research overall: Peripheral blood samples were taken at the time of initial diagnosis, prior to any treatment. After blood sampling, hyperthyroidism patients were treated with methimazole at a starting dose of 30 mg daily, and ophthalmopathy patients were treated with high-dose intravenous methylprednisolone. TCR V-J signatures able to tell the groups apart were searched for in a discovery cohort of 100 patients, of whom more than 40 had Graves' ophthalmopathy and 57 had stable Graves' hyperthyroidism. An independent validation cohort of about 20 hyperthyroidism patients and 17 patients who later progressed to ophthalmopathy tested prospective prediction of ophthalmopathy. Thyroid tissue and blood T-cell repertoires from six Graves' hyperthyroidism patients were also compared in the study. The 75 to 100 discovery patients were divided at random into training and test sets in a 7:3 ratio. The paper reports TCR Vbeta CDR3 sequencing of roughly 140 peripheral blood samples: around 45 ophthalmopathy, fewer than 80 hyperthyroidism and around 17 progressor patients. Overall study outcomes, separate from this receptor: No statistical method was used to set the sample size in advance, and investigators knew the group allocation. In validation, the model predicted progression to ophthalmopathy a median of roughly 6.2 months before onset, with over 55% sensitivity and 72.22% specificity. Most expanded thyroid clonotypes (frequency above 0.001) were also detected in blood, a finding suggesting that blood repertoires may reflect thyroid immune responses. A 13 V-J signature model separated ophthalmopathy from stable hyperthyroidism, with just over 85% sensitivity and just under 84% specificity in cross-validation and 80%/75% in testing.

Counted from cysteine to phenylalanine, this CDR3 has 14 amino acids. The kept DNA is CDR3 alone, 42 bases in frame from the first base. The trim is 0 bases for V and 1 base for J, with a gap of 10 bases between the germline ends. CDR1 and CDR2 (DFQATT, SNEGSKA) derive from the germline V gene (reference sequence). This clonotype was counted many times. Its antigen is currently not known. No base-level quality is on record; no much larger clone is a single base apart. Stable Graves' hyperthyroidism was defined as the absence of progression to ophthalmopathy over 18 months of follow-up. Hyperthyroidism patients were newly diagnosed, with disease duration under 2 months, and aged 18 to 65 years. Exclusion was applied to patients with uncontrolled infections, other autoimmune diseases, pregnancy or lactation. Clinical symptoms, serum thyroxine and TRAb, thyroid ultrasound, and orbital computed tomography formed the basis for the diagnoses. PBMCs were isolated from 7.5 to 10 ml of fresh peripheral blood by Ficoll-Paque density gradient centrifugation. Total RNA was extracted with Trizol reagent, and quality was checked on an Agilent 2100 Bioanalyzer.

The TCR beta CDR3 regions were amplified from RNA transcripts. The TCR CDR3 was subjected to a first round of RT-PCR using the HTBI primer set and the Qiagen OneStep RT-PCR kit. Libraries were constructed in a second round of multiplex PCR, after which size selection and purification were carried out. Paired-end sequencing of the libraries was performed with 100 bp reads on an Illumina HiSeq2000. The study's own analysis went as follows. Raw data were processed with SOAPnuke, discarding reads with adapters, uncalled bases, mean Phred below 15, or no exact constant-primer or identifier match. COPE v1.2.5 was used to merge high-quality paired reads, and clonotypes were defined as unique nucleotide sequences. MiTCR v1.1 was used to align clonotypes to the IMGT TRBV, TRBD and TRBJ reference segments. Only V-J combinations with frequency above 0.0001, covering 98% to 99.2% of repertoires, were analysed. The TCS score was defined as F50 (clonal expansion) divided by E x V (chaos), with BLOSUM62-based TCRdist calculated between CDR3 peptides within each V-J. Welch's t-statistics and random forest reduced several hundred V-J features to fewer than 15, which were used in a naive Bayes classifier (R e1071). The Morisita-Horn index was used to measure how similar the thyroid and blood repertoires were. TCRdb's own reprocessing of the public reads used fastp at Q25 and MiXCR and kept productive beta chains. Rows are combined by CDR3 protein, so each entry shows the most common genes and DNA. TCRdb's processing, not the authors', yielded these V and J calls. This sample holds 95,000 to 110,000 distinct CDR3 sequences; roughly 47% were observed only once. The ten largest clones take up 20% to 30% of the sample.

The sequenced sample was blood. The clonotype was recovered from a man aged 40-55 years with Graves' hyperthyroidism. The sequence joins TRBV20-1 to TRBJ2-7, with TRBD1 perhaps the D gene, on 6 matching bases. The sequenced DNA: TGCAGTGCTAGAGATGGGGGCCCATCCTACGAGCAGTACTTC. Its translation reads: CSARDGGPSYEQYF.